This T cell receptor (beta chain) is from a study of vaccination effects on CD4 cells after COVID-19. About the study: Each participant was given two doses of one vaccine (BNT162b2 or mRNA-1273).

The assay was immunoSEQ multiplex PCR, and TCRdb's table has in-frame clones only and misses some. Among about 45,000 clones listed, around 70% were seen once. The CDR3 runs 11 residues. V gave up 3 bases and J gave up 9 bases, with 4 bases separating them. Per the germline V gene, CDR1 is KGHDR and CDR2 is SFDVKD. Comment on this clone: As yet, its antigen is unknown.

Viral peptide pool expansion of antigen-specific CD4+ T cells preceded sequencing in the ViraFEST assay. Upon completion of around eleven days in culture, CD4+ T cells were isolated. Documented for the person is a PCR-confirmed SARS-CoV-2 infection occurring between March and December 2020. Sequences were derived from CD4+ T cells from PBMCs cultured with a peptide pool, sampled before COVID-19 vaccination. The chain has TRBV24-1 and TRBJ2-2; D remains unclear. The clonotype originates from a human donor who had a prior SARS-CoV-2 infection. CDR3 nucleotides: TGTGCCACCAGTGATGCGTGGGAGCTGTTTTTT. Amino acid sequence: CATSDAWELFF.